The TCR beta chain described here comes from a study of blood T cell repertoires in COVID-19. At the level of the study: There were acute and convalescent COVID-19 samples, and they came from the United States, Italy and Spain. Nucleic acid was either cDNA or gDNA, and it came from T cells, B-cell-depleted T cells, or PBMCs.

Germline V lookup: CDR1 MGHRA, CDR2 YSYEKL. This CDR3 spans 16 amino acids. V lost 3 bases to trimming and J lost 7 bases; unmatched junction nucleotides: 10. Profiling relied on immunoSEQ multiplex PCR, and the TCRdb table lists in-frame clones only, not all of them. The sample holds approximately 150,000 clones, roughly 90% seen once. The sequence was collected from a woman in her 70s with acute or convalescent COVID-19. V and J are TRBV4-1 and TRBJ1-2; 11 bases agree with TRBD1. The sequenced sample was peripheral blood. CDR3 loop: CASSQAGQGEESGYTF. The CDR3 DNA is TGCGCCAGCAGCCAGGCGGGACAGGGGGAAGAATCTGGCTACACCTTC.